This TCR beta chain was recorded in a study of OX40 agonist ivuxolimab in advanced cancers. The protocol was immunoSEQ multiplex PCR, while the TCRdb copy is restricted to in-frame clones and leaves out a portion. The profile shows just under 35,000 clones, around 92% of them singletons. With 6 bases clipped from V and 10 bases from J, the junction kept 9 bases outside the gene matches. The CDR3 extends over 13 amino acids. Germline loops: CDR1 WSHSY, CDR2 SAAADI. This chain links TRBV10-2 with TRBJ2-1, with 7 bases lining up with TRBD2. The source material was CD4+ or CD8+ T cells sorted from blood, sampled in a trial of the OX40 agonist ivuxolimab. This TCR derives from an adult with an advanced solid tumor such as melanoma, head and neck, liver or kidney cancer. The CDR3 protein is CASRGSGSGEQFF. In nucleotides, the CDR3 is TGCGCCAGCAGAGGTAGCGGGTCGGGGGAGCAGTTCTTC.